This T cell receptor (beta chain) was obtained from a study of T-cell reconstitution after alpha-beta-depleted transplantation in children. In its sample, this clonotype was seen many times. A TCRbeta library incorporating unique molecular identifiers was prepared. TCRdb recomputed calls from the PCR reads with MiXCR, one row per CDR3 protein. Among about 91,000 distinct CDR3 sequences, 7% to 10% were seen once, and the ten largest hold 6.9%. The V gene's germline CDR1 is LGHNA and CDR2 YSLEER. The CDR3 totals 15 residues. Trimming took off 4 bases at V and 5 bases at J, with 17 bases between the two ends.

This TCR was recovered from a human donor who donated a stem cell graft to a child with congenital amegakaryocytic thrombocytopenia. The chain couples TRBV4-3 to TRBJ2-5, with D possibly matching TRBD2 (7 bases). The sample here was PBMCs from the stem cell graft donor, taken from the stem cell graft. The CDR3 nucleotides are TGCGCCAGCAGCCCGCTCTGGGAGGGGGGTGAGACCCAGTACTTC. It encodes CASSPLWEGGETQYF.